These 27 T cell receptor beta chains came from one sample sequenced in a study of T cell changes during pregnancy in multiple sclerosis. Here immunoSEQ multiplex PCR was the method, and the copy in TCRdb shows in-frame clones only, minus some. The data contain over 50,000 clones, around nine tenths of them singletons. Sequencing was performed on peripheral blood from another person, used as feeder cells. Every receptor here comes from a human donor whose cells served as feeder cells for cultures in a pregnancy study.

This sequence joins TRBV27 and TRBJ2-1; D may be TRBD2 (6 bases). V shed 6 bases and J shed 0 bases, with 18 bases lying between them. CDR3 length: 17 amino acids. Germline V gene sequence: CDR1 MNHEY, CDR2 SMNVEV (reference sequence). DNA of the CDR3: TGTGCCAGCAGAGCCGAGGGACTGTCGAGCTCCTACAATGAGCAGTTCTTC. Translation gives CASRAEGLSSSYNEQFF.

The DNA for the CDR3 is TGTGCCAGCAGTTACCTTCCGGACAGCAATCAGCCCCAGCATTTT. It is translated as CASSYLPDSNQPQHF. This chain links TRBV6-6 with TRBJ1-5; the D is unclear. The CDR3 length is 15 residues. Between the trimmed V and J ends, which lost 2 bases and 1 base, there was a span of 9 bases. The germline V gene has CDR1 MNHNY and CDR2 SVGAGI (reference sequence).

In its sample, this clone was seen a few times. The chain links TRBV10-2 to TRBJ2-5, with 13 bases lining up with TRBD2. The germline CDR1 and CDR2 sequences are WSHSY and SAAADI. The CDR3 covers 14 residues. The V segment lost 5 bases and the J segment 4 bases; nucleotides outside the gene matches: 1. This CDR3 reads CASSRTSGRETQYF. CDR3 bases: TGCGCCAGCAGTCGGACTAGCGGGAGAGAGACCCAGTACTTC.

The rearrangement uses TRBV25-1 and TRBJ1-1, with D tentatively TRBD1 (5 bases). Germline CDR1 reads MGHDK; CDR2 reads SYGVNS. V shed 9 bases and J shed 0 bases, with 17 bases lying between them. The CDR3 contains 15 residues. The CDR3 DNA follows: TGTGCCAGTCCCTCCCCTCGGGGGATGAACACTGAAGCTTTCTTT. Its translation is CASPSPRGMNTEAFF. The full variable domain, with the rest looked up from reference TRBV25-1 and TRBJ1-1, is EADIYQTPRYLVIGTGKKITLECSQTMGHDKMYWYQQDPGMELHLIHYSYGVNSTEKGDLSSESTVSRIRTEHFPLTLESARPSHTSQYLCASPSPRGMNTEAFFGQGTRLTVV.

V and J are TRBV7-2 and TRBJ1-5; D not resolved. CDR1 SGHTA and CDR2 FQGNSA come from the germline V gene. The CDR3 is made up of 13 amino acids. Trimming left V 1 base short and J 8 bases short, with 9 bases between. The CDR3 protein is CASSLEYGKPQHF. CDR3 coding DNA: TGTGCCAGCAGCTTAGAATACGGGAAGCCCCAGCATTTT.

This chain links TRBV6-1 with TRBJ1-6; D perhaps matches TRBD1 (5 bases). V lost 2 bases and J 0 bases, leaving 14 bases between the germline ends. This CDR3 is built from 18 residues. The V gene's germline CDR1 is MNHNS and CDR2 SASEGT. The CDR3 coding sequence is TGTGCCAGCAGTGAACTGACAGCGGGGAGCTCCTATAATTCACCCCTCCACTTT. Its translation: CASSELTAGSSYNSPLHF.

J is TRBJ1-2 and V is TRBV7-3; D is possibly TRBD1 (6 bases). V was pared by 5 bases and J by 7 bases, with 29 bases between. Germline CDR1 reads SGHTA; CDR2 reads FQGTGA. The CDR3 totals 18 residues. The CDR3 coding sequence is TGTGCCAGCAGCAAGGACTCCACTATTGCATCAGGGGAGGGTGGCTACACCTTC. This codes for CASSKDSTIASGEGGYTF.

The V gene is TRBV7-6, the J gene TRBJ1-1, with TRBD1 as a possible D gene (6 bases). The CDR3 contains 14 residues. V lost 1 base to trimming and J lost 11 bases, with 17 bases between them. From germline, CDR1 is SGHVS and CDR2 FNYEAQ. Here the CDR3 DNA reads TGTGCCAGCAGCTTAGAACAGGGCGGCCTGCGGGCTTTCTTT. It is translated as CASSLEQGGLRAFF.

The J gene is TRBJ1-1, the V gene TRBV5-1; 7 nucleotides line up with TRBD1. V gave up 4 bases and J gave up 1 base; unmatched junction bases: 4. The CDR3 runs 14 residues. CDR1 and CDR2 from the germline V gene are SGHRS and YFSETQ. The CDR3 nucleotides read TGCGCCAGCAGCCCAAGACAGGGGAACACTGAAGCTTTCTTT. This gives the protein CASSPRQGNTEAFF.

The CDR3 spells CASSLLGQPQHF. DNA of the CDR3: TGTGCCAGCAGCCTGTTGGGGCAGCCCCAGCATTTT. The J gene is TRBJ1-5, the V gene TRBV5-8; D gene unclear. CDR1 is SGHTS and CDR2 is YDEGEE in the germline V gene. The V end lost 4 bases, the J end lost 7 bases, and 9 bases lay between the germline ends. This CDR3 is built from 12 residues.

CDR3 sequence reads: CASSYAHGSSYGYTF. The CDR3 region has the DNA TGTGCCAGCAGTTACGCCCATGGTAGCAGCTATGGCTACACCTTC. This chain connects TRBV6-5 to TRBJ1-2; no clear D gene. Germline V gene lookup returns CDR1 MNHEY and CDR2 SVGAGI. This CDR3 contains 15 residues. V lost 2 bases and J 4 bases, leaving 14 bases between the germline ends.

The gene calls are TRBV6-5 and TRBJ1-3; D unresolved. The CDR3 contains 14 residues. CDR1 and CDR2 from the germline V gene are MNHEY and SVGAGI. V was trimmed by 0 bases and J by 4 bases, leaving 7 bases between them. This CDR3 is CASSYSNDGNTIYF. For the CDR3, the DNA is TGTGCCAGCAGTTACTCGAACGACGGAAACACCATATATTTT.

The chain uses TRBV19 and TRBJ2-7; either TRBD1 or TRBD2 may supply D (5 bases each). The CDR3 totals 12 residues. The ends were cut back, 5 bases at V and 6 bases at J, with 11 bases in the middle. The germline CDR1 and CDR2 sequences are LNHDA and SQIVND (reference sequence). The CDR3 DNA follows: TGTGCCAGTAGTCTCACTAGGGGCGAGCAGTACTTC. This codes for CASSLTRGEQYF.

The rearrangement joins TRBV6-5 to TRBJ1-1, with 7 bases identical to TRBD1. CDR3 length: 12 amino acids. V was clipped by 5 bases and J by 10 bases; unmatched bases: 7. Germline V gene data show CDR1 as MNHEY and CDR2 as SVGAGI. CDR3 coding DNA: TGTGCCAGCAGTGAGACTACAGGGGTAGCTTTCTTT. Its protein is CASSETTGVAFF.

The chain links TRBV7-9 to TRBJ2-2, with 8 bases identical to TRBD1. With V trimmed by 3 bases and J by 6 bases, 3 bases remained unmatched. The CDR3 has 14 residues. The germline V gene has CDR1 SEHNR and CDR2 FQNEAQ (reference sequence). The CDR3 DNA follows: TGTGCCAGCAGCTTTGGACAGGGCGCCGGGGAGCTGTTTTTT. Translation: CASSFGQGAGELFF.

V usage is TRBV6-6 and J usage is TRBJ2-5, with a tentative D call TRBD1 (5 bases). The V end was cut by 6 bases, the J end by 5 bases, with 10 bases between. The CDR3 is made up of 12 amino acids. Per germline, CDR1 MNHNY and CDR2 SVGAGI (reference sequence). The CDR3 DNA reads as TGTGCCAGCAGCGCCAAGGGGGAGACCCAGTACTTC. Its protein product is CASSAKGETQYF.

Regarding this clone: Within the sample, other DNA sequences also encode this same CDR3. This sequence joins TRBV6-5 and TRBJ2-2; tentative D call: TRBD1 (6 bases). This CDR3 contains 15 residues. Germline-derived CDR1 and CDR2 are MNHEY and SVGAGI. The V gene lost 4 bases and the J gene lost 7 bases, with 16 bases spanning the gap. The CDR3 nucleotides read TGTGCCAGCAGTTCGGGTGGGGGCGCGGGCGGGGAGCTGTTTTTT. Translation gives CASSSGGGAGGELFF.

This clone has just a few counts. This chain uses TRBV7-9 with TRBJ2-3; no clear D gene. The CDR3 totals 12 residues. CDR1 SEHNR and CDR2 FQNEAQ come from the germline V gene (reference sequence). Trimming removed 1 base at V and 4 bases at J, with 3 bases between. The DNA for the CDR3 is TGTGCCAGCAGCTTAGTTCCAGATACGCAGTATTTT. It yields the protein CASSLVPDTQYF.

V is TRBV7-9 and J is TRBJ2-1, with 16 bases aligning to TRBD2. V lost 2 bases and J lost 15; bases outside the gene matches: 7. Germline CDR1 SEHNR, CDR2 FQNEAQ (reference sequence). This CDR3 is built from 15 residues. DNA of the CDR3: TGTGCCAGCAGCTTATCGGGACTAGCGGGAGGGACCTGGTTCTTC. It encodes CASSLSGLAGGTWFF. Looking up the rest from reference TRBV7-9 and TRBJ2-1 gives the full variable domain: DTGVSQNPRHKITKRGQNVTFRCDPISEHNRLYWYRQTLGQGPEFLTYFQNEAQLEKSRLLSDRFSAERPKGSFSTLEIQRTEQGDSAMYLCASSLSGLAGGTWFFGPGTRLTVL.

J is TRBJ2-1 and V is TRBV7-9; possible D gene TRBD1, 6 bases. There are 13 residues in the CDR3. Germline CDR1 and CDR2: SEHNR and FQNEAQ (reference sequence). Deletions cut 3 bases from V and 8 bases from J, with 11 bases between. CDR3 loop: CASSFDRFDEQFF. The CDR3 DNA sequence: TGTGCCAGCAGCTTTGACAGGTTCGATGAGCAGTTCTTC.

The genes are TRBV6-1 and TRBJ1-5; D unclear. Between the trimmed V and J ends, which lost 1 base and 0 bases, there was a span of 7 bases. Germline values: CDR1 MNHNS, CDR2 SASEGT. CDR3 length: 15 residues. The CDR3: CASSEGVYSNQPQHF. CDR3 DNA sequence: TGTGCCAGCAGTGAAGGGGTCTATAGCAATCAGCCCCAGCATTTT.

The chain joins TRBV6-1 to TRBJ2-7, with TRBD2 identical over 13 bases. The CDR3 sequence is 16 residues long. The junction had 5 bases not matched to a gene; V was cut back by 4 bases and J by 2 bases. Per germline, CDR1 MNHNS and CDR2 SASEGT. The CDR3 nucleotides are TGTGCCAGCAGTGCCAAGACTAGCGGGAGGACCTACGAGCAGTACTTC. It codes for CASSAKTSGRTYEQYF.

Here the CDR3 DNA reads TGTGCCAGCAGTCGGCCGGGACTAGCGGGAGTCGATACGCAGTATTTT. Residues: CASSRPGLAGVDTQYF. The rearrangement joins TRBV7-8 to TRBJ2-3; 14 bases are a match to TRBD2. The CDR3 totals 16 residues. Germline trimming cut 6 bases from V and 6 bases from J; bases unmatched to any gene: 8. In germline, CDR1 is SGHVS, CDR2 FQNEAQ.

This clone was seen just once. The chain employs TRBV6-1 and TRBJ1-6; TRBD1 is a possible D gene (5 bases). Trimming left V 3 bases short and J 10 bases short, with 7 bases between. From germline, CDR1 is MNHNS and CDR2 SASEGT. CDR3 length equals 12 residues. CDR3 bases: TGTGCCAGCAGTGATTGGGGGTCACCCCTCCACTTT. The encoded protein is CASSDWGSPLHF.

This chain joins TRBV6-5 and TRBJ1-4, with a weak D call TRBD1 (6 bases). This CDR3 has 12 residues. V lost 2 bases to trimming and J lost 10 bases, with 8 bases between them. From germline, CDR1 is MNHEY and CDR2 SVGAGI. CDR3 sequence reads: CASSYQGGKLFF. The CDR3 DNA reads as TGTGCCAGCAGTTACCAAGGGGGAAAACTGTTTTTT.

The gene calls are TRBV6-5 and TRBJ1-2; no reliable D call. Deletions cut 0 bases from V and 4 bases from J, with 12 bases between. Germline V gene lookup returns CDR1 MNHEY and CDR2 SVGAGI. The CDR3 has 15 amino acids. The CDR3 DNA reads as TGTGCCAGCAGTTACTCGTCAGCTTATCTCTATGGCTACACCTTC. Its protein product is CASSYSSAYLYGYTF.

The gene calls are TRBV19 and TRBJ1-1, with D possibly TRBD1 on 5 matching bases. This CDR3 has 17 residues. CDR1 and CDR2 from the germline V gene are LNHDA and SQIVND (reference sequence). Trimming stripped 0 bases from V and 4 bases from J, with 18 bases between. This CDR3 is CASSIDRGGRPITEAFF. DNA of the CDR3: TGTGCCAGTAGTATAGATAGGGGAGGCCGGCCGATCACTGAAGCTTTCTTT.